This T cell receptor (beta chain) is from a study of cytotoxic CD8 clonotypes in ibrutinib-treated CLL. Note on this clone: What it binds is unknown.

Repertoires were generated with immunoSEQ multiplex PCR, while TCRdb's copy carries only in-frame clones and drops some. The sample holds around 140,000 clones, 80% to 90% seen once. Trimming shortened V by 5 bases and J by 3 bases, and 17 bases separated the two germline ends. The CDR3 totals 16 residues. From germline, CDR1 is SGDLS and CDR2 YYNGEE. Study-level points and caveats: A rise in clonality was seen at ibrutinib response, and a fall back toward baseline was seen at progression.

This clonotype originated in a human donor with chronic lymphocytic leukemia. This material consisted of PBMCs, taken after 24 months of ibrutinib treatment. The gene calls are TRBV9 and TRBJ2-2; TRBD2 might be the D (6 bases). DNA of the CDR3: TGTGCCAGCAGGAACGACAGACTAGGAGACACCGGGGAGCTGTTTTTT. It encodes CASRNDRLGDTGELFF.